The 14 T cell receptor beta chains listed next were all sequenced from one sample in a study of cytomegalovirus exposure and HLA in healthy donors. In the PCR, 60 Vbeta and 13 Jbeta primers were used. Clones were sequenced by immunoSEQ multiplex PCR, and TCRdb holds only the in-frame ones, with some missing. The profile shows about 160,000 clones, approximately 80% of them singletons. Sequences were obtained from PBMCs. Receptors were obtained from a woman between 40 and 50 years old in good health and CMV-seropositive.

The J gene is TRBJ1-1, the V gene TRBV4-3; 7 nucleotides line up with TRBD1. Germline loops: CDR1 LGHNA, CDR2 YSLEER. V trimming: 0 bases; J trimming: 6 bases; junction bases outside the gene matches: 10. This CDR3 is 16 amino acids long. The CDR3 nucleotides read TGCGCCAGCAGCCAAGATCAACTCCCAGGGGGGTCTGAAGCTTTCTTT. It is translated as CASSQDQLPGGSEAFF.

This clone was detected a few times. V usage is TRBV2 and J usage is TRBJ2-3; TRBD1 might be the D (5 bases). The CDR3 length is 15 residues. The germline gives CDR1 SNHLY, CDR2 FYNNEI. V was trimmed by 6 bases and J by 5 bases, leaving 18 bases between them. CDR3 bases: TGTGCCAGCAGGAGCAGGGATTACCCCGGAGATACGCAGTATTTT. The encoded protein is CASRSRDYPGDTQYF.

This clone has a handful of counts. The rearrangement joins TRBV15 to TRBJ2-5, with a weak D call TRBD2 (6 bases). Trimming took 8 bases from V and 5 from J, leaving 12 bases between them. The germline CDR1 and CDR2 sequences are LNHNV and YYDKDF (reference sequence). The length of the CDR3 is 12 residues. Here the CDR3 reads CATRGGGETQYF. The CDR3 region has the DNA TGTGCCACCCGGGGAGGCGGCGAGACCCAGTACTTC.

The chain has TRBV19 and TRBJ1-4, with D possibly matching TRBD1 (5 bases). Germline V CDR1 and CDR2: LNHDA, SQIVND (reference sequence). Trimming cost V 3 bases and J 5 bases, with 13 bases left between them. The CDR3 runs to 15 residues. The CDR3 DNA is TGTGCCAGTAGTATTGGGGCAGGCGGCAATGAAAAACTGTTTTTT. This translates into CASSIGAGGNEKLFF.

This clone has more than one count but fewer than ten. J is TRBJ1-1 and V is TRBV5-1, with 7 nucleotides matching TRBD1. This CDR3 has 14 residues. CDR1 SGHRS and CDR2 YFSETQ come from the germline V gene. The V gene end was trimmed by 1 base and the J gene end by 7 bases; junction bases not matched to a gene: 7. This CDR3 is CASSLTGTVIEAFF. DNA of the CDR3: TGCGCCAGCAGCTTGACCGGGACAGTCATTGAAGCTTTCTTT.

The gene calls are TRBV30 and TRBJ2-2, with 10 bases lining up with TRBD1. The length of the CDR3 is 15 residues. The ends lost 3 bases at V and 4 bases at J; junction bases unmatched: 5. Germline V gene data show CDR1 as GTSNPN and CDR2 as SVGIG (reference sequence). The CDR3 is CAWSPGQGCTGELFF. CDR3 in DNA: TGTGCCTGGAGCCCGGGACAGGGGTGCACCGGGGAGCTGTTTTTT. The variable domain in full, completed from reference TRBV30 and TRBJ2-2, reads SQTIHQWPATLVQPVGSPLSLECTVEGTSNPNLYWYRQAAGRGLQLLFYSVGIGQISSEVPQNLSASRPQDRQFILSSKKLLLSDSGFYLCAWSPGQGCTGELFFGEGSRLTVL.

The V gene is TRBV6-6, the J gene TRBJ2-1, with D perhaps TRBD2 (5 bases). This CDR3 region has 13 residues. V lost 7 bases and J lost 2, with 9 bases in between. CDR1 and CDR2 (germline): MNHNY, SVGAGI (reference sequence). CDR3 sequence: CASNDYAYNEQFF. The CDR3 DNA follows: TGTGCCAGCAACGACTACGCCTACAATGAGCAGTTCTTC.

Notes on this clone: Within the sample, other DNA sequences also encode this same CDR3. This chain connects TRBV4-3 to TRBJ1-5; D remains unclear. The CDR3 spans 15 residues. V was trimmed by 0 bases and J by 0 bases, leaving 6 bases between them. Germline-derived CDR1 and CDR2 are LGHNA and YSLEER. The CDR3: CASSQDRFSNQPQHF. The CDR3 nucleotides are TGCGCCAGCAGCCAAGACAGGTTTAGCAATCAGCCCCAGCATTTT.

The chain combines TRBV11-2 with TRBJ1-3; D gene uncertain. The CDR3 consists of 16 residues. The germline V gene has CDR1 SGHAT and CDR2 FQNNGV. Trimming stripped 2 bases from V and 0 bases from J, with 11 bases between. The CDR3 DNA reads TGTGCCAGCAGCTTACTTGTGGGGAGCTCTGGAAACACCATATATTTT. Its protein product is CASSLLVGSSGNTIYF.

V and J are TRBV5-1 and TRBJ2-1, with 13 bases aligning to TRBD2. The junction had 2 bases not matched to a gene; V was cut back by 2 bases and J by 6 bases. Looked up from germline, CDR1 is SGHRS and CDR2 is YFSETQ. CDR3 size: 15 residues. The CDR3 DNA is TGCGCCAGCAGCTTACTAGCGGGAGGGTTCAATGAGCAGTTCTTC. It encodes CASSLLAGGFNEQFF.

The chain has TRBV30 and TRBJ2-7; D not resolved. The V gene lost 2 bases and the J gene lost 0 bases, with 5 bases spanning the gap. The CDR3 spans 12 residues. Germline values: CDR1 GTSNPN, CDR2 SVGIG (reference sequence). In DNA, the CDR3 is TGTGCCTGGAGTCAAAACTCCTACGAGCAGTACTTC. Translation: CAWSQNSYEQYF.

The CDR3 region is CASSQDRIGANYGYTF. The DNA of the CDR3 is TGTGCCAGCAGCCAAGACCGTATCGGTGCCAACTATGGCTACACCTTC. The chain carries TRBV4-2 and TRBJ1-2; D unclear. Germline V lookup: CDR1 LGHNA, CDR2 YNFKEQ. The ends were cut back, 0 bases at V and 2 bases at J, with 13 bases in the middle. The CDR3 length is 16 residues.

The rearrangement uses TRBV7-2 and TRBJ2-2, with D uncertain. The CDR3 is 14 residues long. Germline loops: CDR1 SGHTA, CDR2 FQGNSA. With 5 bases removed from V and 6 bases from J, the gap between germline ends came to 13 bases. CDR3 loop: CASSSSWSPGELFF. The CDR3 nucleotides read TGTGCCAGCAGCAGTAGTTGGAGCCCCGGGGAGCTGTTTTTT. Full variable domain (rest looked up from reference TRBV7-2 and TRBJ2-2): GAGVSQSPSNKVTEKGKDVELRCDPISGHTALYWYRQSLGQGLEFLIYFQGNSAPDKSGLPSDRFSAERTGGSVSTLTIQRTQQEDSAVYLCASSSSWSPGELFFGEGSRLTVL.

CDR3 bases: TGTGCCAGCAGCCTCGGACAGGGCGTTAGTGAAAAACTGTTTTTT. This encodes CASSLGQGVSEKLFF. This sequence joins TRBV7-9 and TRBJ1-4, with 8 positions matching TRBD1. The CDR3 covers 15 residues. With V trimmed by 5 bases and J by 7 bases, 9 bases remained unmatched. CDR1 is SEHNR and CDR2 is FQNEAQ in the germline V gene (reference sequence).